The 28 T cell receptor beta chains below come from one sample, sequenced in a study of patients and donors after allogeneic stem cell transplantation. TCRdb independently ran MiXCR on the RT-PCR reads; one entry per CDR3 protein. The sample lists 30,000 to 35,000 distinct CDR3 sequences; approximately 6.2% were seen once. Sequenced material: blood, either unsorted or a sorted T cell fraction (not recorded which). These receptors all come from a human donor who was either an allogeneic HSCT recipient or a stem cell or donor lymphocyte infusion donor (not recorded which). It is not recorded whose cells these are; they may come from a transplant donor.

This clonotype showed up many times. The rearrangement joins TRBV7-9 to TRBJ1-5; unclear D gene. Germline assignment: CDR1 SEHNR and CDR2 FQNEAQ (reference sequence). Trimming took 2 bases from V and 6 from J, leaving 8 bases between them. This CDR3 is 13 amino acids long. The DNA for the CDR3 is TGTGCCAGCAGCTTAAAGCAGGCTCAGCCCCAGCATTTT. Translation: CASSLKQAQPQHF.

In its sample, this clonotype was seen a few times. The genes are TRBV2 and TRBJ2-5; 8 bases map to TRBD2. The V and J ends lost 5 bases and 2 bases, in that order; junction bases with no gene match: 10. CDR1 is SNHLY, CDR2 FYNNEI, per germline. This CDR3 is built from 16 residues. The CDR3: CASSSPIAGHQETQYF. CDR3 nucleotides: TGTGCCAGCAGTTCACCAATAGCGGGACATCAAGAGACCCAGTACTTC.

In regard to this clonotype: A much larger clone lies a single base off, so this may be a read error. V usage is TRBV7-9 and J usage is TRBJ2-7; TRBD1 agrees at 11 bases. The CDR3 runs 16 residues. V shed 4 bases and J 4 bases; nucleotides not matched to a gene: 9. Looked up from germline, CDR1 is SEHNR and CDR2 is FQNEAQ (reference sequence). CDR3 sequence (DNA): TGTGCCAGCAGCTCGACTGCTGGGACAGGGGGGTACGAGCAGTACTTC. Amino acid sequence: CASSSTAGTGGYEQYF.

The rearrangement joins TRBV7-2 to TRBJ2-1; D might be TRBD1 (5 bases). CDR3 length equals 15 residues. The ends were cut back, 5 bases at V and 0 bases at J, with 11 bases in the middle. CDR1 and CDR2 (germline): SGHTA, FQGNSA. CDR3 coding DNA: TGTGCCAGCAGCCCGACAGCAAGCTCCTACAATGAGCAGTTCTTC. Its translation is CASSPTASSYNEQFF. Complete variable domain (other parts from reference TRBV7-2 and TRBJ2-1): GAGVSQSPSNKVTEKGKDVELRCDPISGHTALYWYRQSLGQGLEFLIYFQGNSAPDKSGLPSDRFSAERTGGSVSTLTIQRTQQEDSAVYLCASSPTASSYNEQFFGPGTRLTVL.

This clonotype was counted between two and nine times. The chain employs TRBV28 and TRBJ2-3; 12 bases map to TRBD2. Germline V gene data show CDR1 as MDHEN and CDR2 as SYDVKM. The CDR3 totals 19 residues. The J segment lost 4 bases and the V segment lost 5 bases, leaving 16 bases of the junction unmatched. CDR3 in DNA: TGTGCCAGCAGTATGACTAGCGGGAGACCCTCCCGCTTTTCAGATACGCAGTATTTT. Translated: CASSMTSGRPSRFSDTQYF. Supplemented by reference TRBV28 and TRBJ2-3, the full variable domain reads DVKVTQSSRYLVKRTGEKVFLECVQDMDHENMFWYRQDPGLGLRLIYFSYDVKMKEKGDIPEGYSVSREKKERFSLILESASTNQTSMYLCASSMTSGRPSRFSDTQYFGPGTRLTVL.

This clonotype was counted between two and nine times. V and J are TRBV2 and TRBJ2-3; D unclear. Germline CDR1 SNHLY, CDR2 FYNNEI. CDR3 length: 13 residues. V was shortened by 8 bases and J by 2 bases, with 11 bases between the two germline ends. The CDR3: CASCGDITDTQYF. In DNA, the CDR3 is TGTGCCAGCTGTGGCGATATCACAGATACGCAGTATTTT.

A few counts support this clonotype. This rearrangement joins TRBV20-1 to TRBJ2-7; D unclear. Germline CDR1 is DFQATT and CDR2 is SNEGSKA (reference sequence). Between the trimmed V and J ends, which lost 0 bases and 1 base, there was a span of 10 bases. CDR3 length equals 14 residues. The CDR3 spells CSARDGVLSYEQYF. The CDR3 bases are TGCAGTGCTAGAGATGGGGTCCTTTCCTACGAGCAGTACTTC.

This chain uses TRBV11-3 with TRBJ2-3; perhaps TRBD2 as D (6 bases). CDR1 and CDR2 from the germline V gene are SGHNT and YENEEA. This CDR3 has 15 residues. Trimming took off 5 bases at V and 0 bases at J, with 12 bases between the two ends. CDR3 amino acids: CASSAYSGSTDTQYF. DNA of the CDR3: TGTGCCAGCAGCGCCTACAGCGGGAGCACAGATACGCAGTATTTT.

There are many counts of this clonotype. The chain has TRBV6-5 and TRBJ1-2; D remains ambiguous. The germline V and J ends were trimmed by 2 bases and 6 bases, with 16 bases remaining between them. The CDR3 is 15 residues long. Germline CDR1 reads MNHEY; CDR2 reads SVGAGI. CDR3 in amino acids: CASSYEEAGLNGYTF. The CDR3 region has the DNA TGTGCCAGCAGTTACGAAGAAGCAGGTCTTAATGGCTACACCTTC.

The chain has TRBV5-4 and TRBJ2-3; a weak D match, TRBD1 (6 bases). Per germline, CDR1 SGHNT and CDR2 YYREEE (reference sequence). V was trimmed by 2 bases and J by 2 bases, leaving 18 bases between them. The CDR3 extends over 17 amino acids. This chain's CDR3 is CASSLTSGTIITDTQYF. CDR3 in DNA: TGTGCCAGCAGCTTAACTTCAGGGACAATTATCACAGATACGCAGTATTTT.

This clonotype was counted at least ten times. The chain joins TRBV24-1 to TRBJ2-1; 13 nucleotides match TRBD2. CDR3 size: 15 residues. The trim removed 9 bases at V and 7 bases at J, leaving 8 bases unmatched. CDR1 and CDR2 (germline): KGHDR, SFDVKD. CDR3 DNA: TGTGCCACCGGGCTGGGACTAGCGGGAACTAATGAGCAGTTCTTC. As protein: CATGLGLAGTNEQFF.

At least ten counts were recorded for this clonotype. The chain has TRBV28 and TRBJ2-1; D is possibly TRBD2 (6 bases). CDR1 and CDR2 (germline): MDHEN, SYDVKM. V lost 5 bases to trimming and J lost 5 bases, with 16 bases between them. The CDR3 sequence is 15 residues long. The CDR3 region has the DNA TGTGCCAGCAGTCCTCAGGGTAGCGGCAACAATGAGCAGTTCTTC. The encoded protein is CASSPQGSGNNEQFF.

The table lists this clonotype with many counts. The gene calls are TRBV20-1 and TRBJ2-3, with TRBD2 matching 7 bases. CDR3 length: 16 amino acids. The V gene's germline CDR1 is DFQATT and CDR2 SNEGSKA (reference sequence). V was pared by 2 bases and J by 1 base, with 9 bases of the junction left unmatched. This CDR3 reads CSARSIWGGGTDTQYF. The CDR3 DNA is TGCAGTGCTAGATCCATCTGGGGAGGGGGCACAGATACGCAGTATTTT.

This clonotype occurred many times. Here the CDR3 DNA reads TGTGCCAGCAGCTTAGGGACGGGAGATTCACCCCTCCACTTT. Its protein product is CASSLGTGDSPLHF. The chain carries TRBV3-1 and TRBJ1-6; possibly TRBD1 for D (5 bases). The CDR3 is 14 residues long. Between the trimmed V and J ends, which lost 5 bases and 8 bases, there was a span of 13 bases. Germline CDR1 and CDR2: LGHDT and YNNKEL (reference sequence).

This clonotype was counted ten times or more. The chain employs TRBV20-1 and TRBJ2-2; no clear D. CDR3 length: 15 amino acids. CDR1 is DFQATT, CDR2 SNEGSKA, per germline (reference sequence). V lost 0 bases to trimming and J lost 5 bases, with 13 bases between them. The CDR3 loop is CSARDPRDGTGELFF. The CDR3 DNA reads as TGCAGTGCTAGAGATCCCAGAGATGGGACCGGGGAGCTGTTTTTT.

This clonotype appeared many times. CDR3 sequence reads: CASRTDSYDNQPQHF. The CDR3 nucleotides are TGTGCCAGCAGGACTGACAGTTATGACAATCAGCCCCAGCATTTT. The V gene is TRBV12-1, the J gene TRBJ1-5; no DNA check was done on the table's D call, TRBD1. TRBV12-1 is assigned pseudogene status. The CDR3 sequence is 15 residues long.

Many counts were recorded for this clonotype. The J gene is TRBJ2-1, the V gene TRBV24-1; TRBD1 or TRBD2 may be the D gene (6 bases each). Germline CDR1 reads KGHDR; CDR2 reads SFDVKD. Trimming cost V 0 bases and J 0 bases, with 14 bases left between them. The length of the CDR3 is 18 residues. The CDR3 DNA is TGTGCCACCAGTGATTTGCAAGGGGGGCAGAGCTCCTACAATGAGCAGTTCTTC. As protein: CATSDLQGGQSSYNEQFF.

Ten or more counts support this clonotype. This chain links TRBV24-1 with TRBJ2-1, with D uncertain. Germline V gene data show CDR1 as KGHDR and CDR2 as SFDVKD. The CDR3 extends over 13 amino acids. V lost 2 bases to trimming and J lost 3 bases, with 4 bases between them. The CDR3 loop reads CATSDSIYNEQFF. DNA of the CDR3: TGTGCCACCAGTGATTCTATCTACAATGAGCAGTTCTTC.

The chain combines TRBV12-5 with TRBJ2-2; 11 positions agree with TRBD1. This CDR3 contains 15 residues. CDR1 and CDR2 (germline): LGHNT, FRNRAP. The J segment lost 7 bases and the V segment lost 5 bases, leaving 6 bases of the junction unmatched. CDR3 in amino acids: CASGIRTGGLGELFF. CDR3 nucleotides: TGTGCTAGTGGTATCAGGACAGGGGGCCTCGGGGAGCTGTTTTTT.

The chain uses TRBV20-1 and TRBJ2-2, with 8 bases aligning to TRBD2. With V trimmed by 4 bases and J by 6 bases, 10 bases remained unmatched. The CDR3 has 15 residues. Germline loops: CDR1 DFQATT, CDR2 SNEGSKA (reference sequence). The CDR3 DNA reads TGCAGTGCTACAGATAGCGGGGCAATGCCCGGGGAGCTGTTTTTT. Protein: CSATDSGAMPGELFF.

This clonotype was found many times. The chain uses TRBV7-9 and TRBJ2-3; the D is unclear. CDR1 and CDR2 (germline): SEHNR, FQNEAQ (reference sequence). Trimming removed 5 bases at V and 4 bases at J, with 7 bases between. This CDR3 region has 12 residues. The CDR3 spells CASSHAPDTQYF. CDR3 bases: TGTGCCAGCAGCCACGCCCCAGATACGCAGTATTTT.

This clonotype was recorded many times. The chain combines TRBV5-1 with TRBJ1-2; possible D gene TRBD1, 5 bases. The CDR3 extends over 17 amino acids. Germline CDR1 reads SGHRS; CDR2 reads YFSETQ. Trimming left V 0 bases short and J 4 bases short, with 19 bases between. This chain's CDR3 is CASSLDSGTTYGYGYTF. The DNA of the CDR3 is TGCGCCAGCAGCTTGGACTCCGGGACGACCTACGGCTATGGCTACACCTTC. Looking up the rest from reference TRBV5-1 and TRBJ1-2 gives the full variable domain: KAGVTQTPRYLIKTRGQQVTLSCSPISGHRSVSWYQQTPGQGLQFLFEYFSETQRNKGNFPGRFSGRQFSNSRSEMNVSTLELGDSALYLCASSLDSGTTYGYGYTFGSGTRLTVV.

This clonotype was counted ten times or more. This rearrangement joins TRBV28 to TRBJ1-1; a possible D gene is TRBD1 (6 bases). This CDR3 is built from 15 residues. V lost 3 bases and J lost 4, with 15 bases in between. Germline lookup yields CDR1 MDHEN and CDR2 SYDVKM. In nucleotides, the CDR3 is TGTGCCAGCAGTTTCTATCTCAGGGGAGGCACTGAAGCTTTCTTT. Amino acids: CASSFYLRGGTEAFF.

The chain uses TRBV7-9 and TRBJ2-5; possibly TRBD1 or TRBD2 for D (6 bases each). V lost 5 bases and J 5 bases, leaving 21 bases between the germline ends. This CDR3 is built from 16 residues. Per the germline V gene, CDR1 is SEHNR and CDR2 is FQNEAQ (reference sequence). The CDR3 reads CASSVQGLNGRETQYF. In DNA, the CDR3 is TGTGCCAGCAGCGTACAGGGACTCAACGGAAGGGAGACCCAGTACTTC. Full variable domain (outside the CDR3, taken from reference TRBV7-9 and TRBJ2-5): DTGVSQNPRHKITKRGQNVTFRCDPISEHNRLYWYRQTLGQGPEFLTYFQNEAQLEKSRLLSDRFSAERPKGSFSTLEIQRTEQGDSAMYLCASSVQGLNGRETQYFGPGTRLLVL.

This clonotype was detected ten times or more. This sequence joins TRBV6-5 and TRBJ1-3; D is uncertain. CDR1 and CDR2 from the germline V gene are MNHEY and SVGAGI. Trimming shortened V by 6 bases and J by 0 bases, and 9 bases separated the two germline ends. The CDR3 has 14 residues. The CDR3 protein is CASSQGSSGNTIYF. The CDR3 DNA follows: TGTGCCAGCAGCCAAGGGAGCTCTGGAAACACCATATATTTT.

This clonotype was counted ten times or more. The V call is TRBV5-6, the J call TRBJ2-3; a possible D gene is TRBD2 (6 bases). The V end lost 3 bases, the J end lost 5 bases, and 13 bases lay between the germline ends. Germline V CDR1 and CDR2: SGHDT, YYEEEE. The CDR3 is made up of 14 amino acids. CDR3 loop: CASSSWTNRDTQYF. CDR3 bases: TGTGCCAGCAGCTCCTGGACTAACCGAGATACGCAGTATTTT.

The CDR3, as DNA: TGTGCCACCAGCAGAGGGGGTCTCACAGATACGCAGTATTTT. Translating it yields CATSRGGLTDTQYF. The V gene is TRBV15, the J gene TRBJ2-3; D is ambiguous. V was clipped by 1 base and J by 2 bases, with 7 bases between them. This CDR3 has 14 residues. CDR1 is LNHNV, CDR2 YYDKDF, per germline (reference sequence).

In this sample, this clonotype turned up many times. The chain is built from TRBV29-1 and TRBJ2-3; 8 positions match TRBD2. The germline gives CDR1 SQVTM, CDR2 ANQGSEA. The CDR3 sequence is 14 residues long. Trimming took 4 bases from V and 1 from J; bases not matched to a gene: 4. This CDR3 reads CSVAATSGTDTQYF. The CDR3 DNA is TGCAGCGTTGCAGCGACTAGCGGCACAGATACGCAGTATTTT.